Given below is one T cell receptor beta chain in context. Its antigen is as yet unknown. This sample was included in a study of cytomegalovirus exposure and HLA in healthy donors. Study-level results: While the bulk of TCR sequences proved rare, some public TCRs turned up in many donors. Reports described diagnosis of cytomegalovirus status by the classifier as highly specific and sensitive.

Some clones are missing from TCRdb's copy, which holds only in-frame ones; the method was immunoSEQ multiplex PCR. The sample records 130,000 to 150,000 clones, roughly 89% being singletons. This CDR3 region has 14 residues. Germline loops: CDR1 SNHLY, CDR2 FYNNEI. Trimming removed 7 bases from V and 4 bases from J, with 14 bases in between. The rearrangement uses TRBV2 and TRBJ1-3, with D possibly TRBD1 on 6 matching bases. The TCR originated in a man aged 18 to 30 in good health and CMV-seropositive. Sequencing was done on a sample of PBMCs. The CDR3 bases are TGTGCCAGCAACAGACTCGGACAGGGAAACACCATATATTTT. Protein sequence: CASNRLGQGNTIYF.